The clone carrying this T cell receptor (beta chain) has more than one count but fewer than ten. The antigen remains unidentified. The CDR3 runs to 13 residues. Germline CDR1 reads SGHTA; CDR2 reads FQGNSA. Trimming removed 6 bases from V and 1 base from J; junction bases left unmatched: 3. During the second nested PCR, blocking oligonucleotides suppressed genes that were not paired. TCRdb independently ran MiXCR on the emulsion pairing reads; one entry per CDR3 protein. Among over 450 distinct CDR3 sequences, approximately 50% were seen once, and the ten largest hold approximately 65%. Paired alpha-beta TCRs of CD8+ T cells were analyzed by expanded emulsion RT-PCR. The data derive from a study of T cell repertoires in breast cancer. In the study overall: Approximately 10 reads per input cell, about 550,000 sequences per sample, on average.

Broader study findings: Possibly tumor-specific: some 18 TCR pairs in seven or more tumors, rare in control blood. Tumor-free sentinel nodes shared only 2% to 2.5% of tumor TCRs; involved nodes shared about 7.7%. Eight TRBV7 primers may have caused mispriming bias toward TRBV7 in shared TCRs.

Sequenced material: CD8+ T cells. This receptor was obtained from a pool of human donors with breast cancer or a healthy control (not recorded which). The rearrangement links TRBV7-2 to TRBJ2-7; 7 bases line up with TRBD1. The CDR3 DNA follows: TGTGCCAGCAGTACAGGGGCGTCCTACGAGCAGTACTTC. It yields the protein CASSTGASYEQYF.